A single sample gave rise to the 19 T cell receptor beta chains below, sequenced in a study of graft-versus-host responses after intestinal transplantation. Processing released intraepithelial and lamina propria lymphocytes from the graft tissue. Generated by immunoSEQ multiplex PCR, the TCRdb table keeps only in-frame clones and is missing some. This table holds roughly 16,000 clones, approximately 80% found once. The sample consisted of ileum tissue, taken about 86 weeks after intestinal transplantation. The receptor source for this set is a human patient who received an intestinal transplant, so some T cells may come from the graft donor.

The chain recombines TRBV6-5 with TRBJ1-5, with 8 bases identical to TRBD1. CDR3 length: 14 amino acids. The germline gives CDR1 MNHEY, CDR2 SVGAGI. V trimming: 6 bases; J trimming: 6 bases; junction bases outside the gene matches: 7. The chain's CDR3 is CASRGQGGTQPQHF. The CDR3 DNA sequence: TGTGCCAGCAGAGGACAGGGTGGGACTCAGCCCCAGCATTTT.

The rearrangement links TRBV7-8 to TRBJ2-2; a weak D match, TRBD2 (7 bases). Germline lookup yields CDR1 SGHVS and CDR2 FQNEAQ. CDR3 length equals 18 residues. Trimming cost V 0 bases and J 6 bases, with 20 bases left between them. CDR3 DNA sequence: TGTGCCAGCAGCTTAGCCCCAGAAGGGGGGGTTAAGGCCGGGGAGCTGTTTTTT. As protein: CASSLAPEGGVKAGELFF. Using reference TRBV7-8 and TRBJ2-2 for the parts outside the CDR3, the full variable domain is GAGVSQSPRYKVAKRGQDVALRCDPISGHVSLFWYQQALGQGPEFLTYFQNEAQLDKSGLPSDRFFAERPEGSVSTLKIQRTQQEDSAVYLCASSLAPEGGVKAGELFFGEGSRLTVL.

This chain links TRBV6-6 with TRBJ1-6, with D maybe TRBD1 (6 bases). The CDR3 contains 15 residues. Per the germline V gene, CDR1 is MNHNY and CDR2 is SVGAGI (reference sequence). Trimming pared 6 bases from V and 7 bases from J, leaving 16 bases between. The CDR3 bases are TGTGCCAGCAGCCCCTTGGGGGCTGGGAATTCACCCCTCCACTTT. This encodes CASSPLGAGNSPLHF.

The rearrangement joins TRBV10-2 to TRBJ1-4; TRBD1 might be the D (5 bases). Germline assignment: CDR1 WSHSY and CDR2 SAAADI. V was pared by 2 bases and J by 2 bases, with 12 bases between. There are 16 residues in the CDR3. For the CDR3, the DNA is TGCGCCAGCAGTGAGCTCGGAGGGACCACTAATGAAAAACTGTTTTTT. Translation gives CASSELGGTTNEKLFF.

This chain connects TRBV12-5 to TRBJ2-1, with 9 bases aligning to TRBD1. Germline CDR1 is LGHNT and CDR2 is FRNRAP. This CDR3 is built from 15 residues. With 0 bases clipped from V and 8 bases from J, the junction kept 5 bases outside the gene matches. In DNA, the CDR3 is TGTGCTAGTGGTTTGGTAACGGACAGGGGTGATGAGCAGTTCTTC. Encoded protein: CASGLVTDRGDEQFF.

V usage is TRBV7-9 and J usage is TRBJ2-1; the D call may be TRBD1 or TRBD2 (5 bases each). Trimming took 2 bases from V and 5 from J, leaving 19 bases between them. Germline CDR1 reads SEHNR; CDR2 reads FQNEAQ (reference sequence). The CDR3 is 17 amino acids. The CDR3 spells CASSLRGPGDPNNEQFF. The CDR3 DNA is TGTGCCAGCAGCTTAAGGGGCCCCGGGGACCCTAACAATGAGCAGTTCTTC.

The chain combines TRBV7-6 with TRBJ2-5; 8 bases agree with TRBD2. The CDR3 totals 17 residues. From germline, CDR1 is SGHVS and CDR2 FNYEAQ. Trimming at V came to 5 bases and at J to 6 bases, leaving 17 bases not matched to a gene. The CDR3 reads CASSPIGGVSGVQTQYF. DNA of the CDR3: TGTGCCAGCAGCCCAATCGGGGGGGTTAGCGGTGTACAGACCCAGTACTTC.

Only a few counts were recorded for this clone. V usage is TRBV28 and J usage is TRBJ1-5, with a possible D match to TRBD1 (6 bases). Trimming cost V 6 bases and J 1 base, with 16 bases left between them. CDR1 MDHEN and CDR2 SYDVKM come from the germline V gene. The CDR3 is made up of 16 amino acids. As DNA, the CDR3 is TGTGCCAGCAGCTTCGACAGGACCCAAAGCAATCAGCCCCAGCATTTT. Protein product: CASSFDRTQSNQPQHF.

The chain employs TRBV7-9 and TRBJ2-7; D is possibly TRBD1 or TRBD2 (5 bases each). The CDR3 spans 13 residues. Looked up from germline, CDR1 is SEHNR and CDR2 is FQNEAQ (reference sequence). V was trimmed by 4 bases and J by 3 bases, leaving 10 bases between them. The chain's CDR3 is CASSSRGLYEQYF. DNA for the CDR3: TGTGCCAGCAGCTCCCGGGGCCTCTACGAGCAGTACTTC. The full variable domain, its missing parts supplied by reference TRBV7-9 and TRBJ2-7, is DTGVSQNPRHKITKRGQNVTFRCDPISEHNRLYWYRQTLGQGPEFLTYFQNEAQLEKSRLLSDRFSAERPKGSFSTLEIQRTEQGDSAMYLCASSSRGLYEQYFGPGTRLTVT.

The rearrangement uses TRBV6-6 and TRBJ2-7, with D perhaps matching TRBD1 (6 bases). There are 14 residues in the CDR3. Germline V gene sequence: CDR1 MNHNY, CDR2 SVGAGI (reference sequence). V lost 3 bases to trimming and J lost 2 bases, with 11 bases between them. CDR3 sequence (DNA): TGTGCCAGCAGTTATAAGCCAGGGGCCTACGAGCAGTACTTC. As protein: CASSYKPGAYEQYF.

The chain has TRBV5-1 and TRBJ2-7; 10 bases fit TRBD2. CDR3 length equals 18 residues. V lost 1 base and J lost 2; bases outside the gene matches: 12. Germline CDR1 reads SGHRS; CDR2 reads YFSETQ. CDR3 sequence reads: CASSLSQVAGGTPYEQYF. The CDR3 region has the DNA TGCGCCAGCAGCTTGAGTCAGGTAGCGGGGGGTACCCCCTACGAGCAGTACTTC.

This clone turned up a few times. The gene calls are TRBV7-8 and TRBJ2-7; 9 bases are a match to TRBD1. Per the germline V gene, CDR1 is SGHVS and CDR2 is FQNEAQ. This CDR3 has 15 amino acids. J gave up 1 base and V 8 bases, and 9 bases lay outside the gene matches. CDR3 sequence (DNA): TGTGCCAGCCTTACAGGGGGCTCCGGGTCCTACGAGCAGTACTTC. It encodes CASLTGGSGSYEQYF. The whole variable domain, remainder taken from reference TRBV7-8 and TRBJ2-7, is GAGVSQSPRYKVAKRGQDVALRCDPISGHVSLFWYQQALGQGPEFLTYFQNEAQLDKSGLPSDRFFAERPEGSVSTLKIQRTQQEDSAVYLCASLTGGSGSYEQYFGPGTRLTVT.

The DNA of the CDR3 is TGCGCCAGCAGCCTCTCCGGGGGTGGAGGCACTGAAGCTTTCTTT. Amino acid sequence: CASSLSGGGGTEAFF. This chain connects TRBV4-1 to TRBJ1-1, with D possibly matching TRBD1 (5 bases). V shed 4 bases and J shed 4 bases, with 16 bases lying between them. Germline-derived CDR1 and CDR2 are MGHRA and YSYEKL. This CDR3 is 15 amino acids long.

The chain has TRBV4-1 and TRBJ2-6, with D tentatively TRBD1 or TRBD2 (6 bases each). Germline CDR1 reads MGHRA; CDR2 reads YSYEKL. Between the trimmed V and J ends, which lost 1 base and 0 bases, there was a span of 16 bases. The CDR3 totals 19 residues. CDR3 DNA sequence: TGCGCCAGCAGCCAAGTCCTGACGGGGGCAAACTCTGGGGCCAACGTCCTGACTTTC. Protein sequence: CASSQVLTGANSGANVLTF.

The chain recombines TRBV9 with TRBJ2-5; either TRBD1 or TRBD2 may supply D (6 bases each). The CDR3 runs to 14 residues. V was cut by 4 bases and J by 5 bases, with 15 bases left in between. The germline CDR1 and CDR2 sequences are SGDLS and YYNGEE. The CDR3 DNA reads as TGTGCCAGCAGCCCTAGGGAAGGGGGGGAGACCCAGTACTTC. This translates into CASSPREGGETQYF.

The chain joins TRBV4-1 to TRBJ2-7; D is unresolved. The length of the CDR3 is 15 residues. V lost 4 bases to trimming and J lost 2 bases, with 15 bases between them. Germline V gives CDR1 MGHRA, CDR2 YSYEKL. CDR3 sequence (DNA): TGCGCCAGCAGCCTAGAGAAATCGGGCACCTACGAGCAGTACTTC. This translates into CASSLEKSGTYEQYF.

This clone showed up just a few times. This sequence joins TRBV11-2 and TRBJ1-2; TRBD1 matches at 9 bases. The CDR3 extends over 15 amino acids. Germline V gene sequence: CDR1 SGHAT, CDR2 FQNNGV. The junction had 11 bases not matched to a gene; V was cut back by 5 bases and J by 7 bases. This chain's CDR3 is CASSEPGQGLGGYTF. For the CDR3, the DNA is TGTGCCAGCAGCGAACCGGGACAGGGTTTGGGTGGCTACACCTTC.

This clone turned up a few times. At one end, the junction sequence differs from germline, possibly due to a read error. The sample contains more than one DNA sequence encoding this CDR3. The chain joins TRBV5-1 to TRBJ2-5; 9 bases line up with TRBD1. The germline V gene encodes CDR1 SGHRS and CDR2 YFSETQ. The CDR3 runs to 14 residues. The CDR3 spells CASRLDRGGETQYF. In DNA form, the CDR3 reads TGCGCCAGCAGGTTGGACAGGGGCGGAGAGACCCAGTACTTC. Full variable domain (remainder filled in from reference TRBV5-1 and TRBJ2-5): KAGVTQTPRYLIKTRGQQVTLSCSPISGHRSVSWYQQTPGQGLQFLFEYFSETQRNKGNFPGRFSGRQFSNSRSEMNVSTLELGDSALYLCASRLDRGGETQYFGPGTRLLVL.

CDR3 sequence (DNA): TGTGCCAGCAGTCAGGGGGATCAGCCCCAGCATTTT. It yields the protein CASSQGDQPQHF. The gene calls are TRBV7-9 and TRBJ1-5; 7 nucleotides line up with TRBD1. Per the germline V gene, CDR1 is SEHNR and CDR2 is FQNEAQ (reference sequence). The CDR3 runs to 12 residues. V was clipped by 6 bases and J by 5 bases; unmatched bases: 1.